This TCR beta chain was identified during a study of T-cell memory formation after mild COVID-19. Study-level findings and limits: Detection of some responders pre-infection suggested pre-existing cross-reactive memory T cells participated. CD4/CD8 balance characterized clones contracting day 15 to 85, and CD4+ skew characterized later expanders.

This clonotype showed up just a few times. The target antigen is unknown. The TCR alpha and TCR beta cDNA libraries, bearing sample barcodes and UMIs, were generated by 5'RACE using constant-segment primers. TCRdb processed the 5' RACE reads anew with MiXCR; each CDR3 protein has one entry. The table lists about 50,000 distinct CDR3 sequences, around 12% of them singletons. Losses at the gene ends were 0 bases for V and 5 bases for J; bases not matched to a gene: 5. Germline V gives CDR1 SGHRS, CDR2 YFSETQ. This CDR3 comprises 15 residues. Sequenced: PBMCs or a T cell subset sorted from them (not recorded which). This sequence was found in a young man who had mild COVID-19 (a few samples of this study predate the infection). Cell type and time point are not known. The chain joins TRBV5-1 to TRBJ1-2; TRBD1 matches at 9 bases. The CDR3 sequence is CASSLDRGRGYGYTF. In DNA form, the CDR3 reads TGCGCCAGCAGCTTGGACAGGGGGCGCGGATATGGCTACACCTTC.